These T cell receptor beta chains were read from a single sample in a study of blood T cells in healthy people across ages. TCRdb called the 5' RACE reads again in MiXCR, with one record for every CDR3 protein. The table records around 790,000 distinct CDR3 sequences, 44% of them present only once. The sample comprised blood. The receptors were gathered from a man aged 55 to 70 in good health. CDR3s include the opening cysteine and the closing phenylalanine or tryptophan. D genes are given only for firm matches. Clone size is not always given. Where it is, it says once, few, many or a class for expanded clones.

D	V	size	J	DNA	CDR3
NA	TRBV6-5	NA	TRBJ1-5	TGTGCCAGCAGTTACTCACAGGACCTCGGGAATCAGCTCCAGCATTTT	CASSYSQDLGNQLQHF
NA	TRBV3-1	many	TRBJ2-6	TGTGCCAGCAGCCACAGGGGCTCTGGGGCCAACGTCCTGACTTTC	CASSHRGSGANVLTF
NA	TRBV6-5	few	TRBJ2-5	TGTGCCAGCAGTTACGGTGGCAGGGGAGAAGGAGAGACCCAGTACTTC	CASSYGGRGEGETQYF
TRBD2	TRBV5-5	NA	TRBJ2-3	TGTGCCAGCAGCCGGGGACTAGCGGGGGCGGAGGATACGCAGTATTTT	CASSRGLAGAEDTQYF
NA	TRBV4-3	few	TRBJ2-1	TGCGCCAGCAGCCATTCAAGGGGCGGTTACAATGAGCAGTTCTTC	CASSHSRGGYNEQFF
TRBD1	TRBV15	few	TRBJ2-1	TGTGCCACCAGCACGGGGACAGGGTACTACAATGAGCAGTTCTTC	CATSTGTGYYNEQFF
NA	TRBV6-4	few	TRBJ2-7	TGTGCCAGCAGTGACTGCCATCGACTAGAAGGGACCTACGAGCAGTACTTC	CASSDCHRLEGTYEQYF
TRBD2	TRBV12-3/TRBV12-4	NA	TRBJ2-5	TGTGCCAGCAGGCGAGCTAGCGGGGGGGCTGAGACCCAGTACTTC	CASRRASGGAETQYF
NA	TRBV28	NA	TRBJ2-5	TGTGCCAGCAGACCCTCTCCAACGCCCCAAGAGACCCAGTACTTC	CASRPSPTPQETQYF
NA	TRBV7-2	few	TRBJ2-3	TGTGCCAGCAGCCAACAAGGGCCCCGGCAGGATACGCAGTATTTT	CASSQQGPRQDTQYF
NA	TRBV6-4	few	TRBJ2-7	TGTGCCAGCAGTGACTTAGGTCCCTCCCTCTACGAGCAGTACTTC	CASSDLGPSLYEQYF
TRBD1	TRBV5-3	NA	TRBJ1-1	TGTGCCAGAAGCCGCCGGGACAGGGACTGTGAAGCTTTCTTT	CARSRRDRDCEAFF
TRBD1	TRBV6-5	NA	TRBJ2-1	TGTGCCAGCAGCACCGGGACAGGGGGTCGTGAGCAGTTCTTC	CASSTGTGGREQFF
NA	TRBV9	few	TRBJ1-2	TGTGCCAGCAGCCGACTACCGGATGGCGGTGGCTACACCTTC	CASSRLPDGGGYTF
NA	TRBV12-3/TRBV12-4	NA	TRBJ2-3	TGTGCCAGCAGTCCCTTTCCCGGGACAACGGCAGATACGCAGTATTTT	CASSPFPGTTADTQYF
NA	TRBV12-3/TRBV12-4	NA	TRBJ2-1	TGTACCAGCAGAAAGACAGGCCTGAGGGATGGTGAGCAGTTCTTC	CTSRKTGLRDGEQFF
NA	TRBV14	NA	TRBJ2-1	TGTGTCAGCAGCCAAGCATCGGGAAGGCAAGAGACCCAGTTCTTC	CVSSQASGRQETQFF
NA	TRBV27	many	TRBJ1-2	TGTGCCAGCAGCGTGGACGGAAACTATGGCTACACCTTC	CASSVDGNYGYTF
TRBD1	TRBV20-1	NA	TRBJ2-6	TGCAGTGCGAGGACAGGGTTAGGGGCCAACGTCCTGACTTTC	CSARTGLGANVLTF
NA	TRBV9	NA	TRBJ2-7	TGTGCCAGCAGCGTAGAAGGCGAAACCTACGAGCAGTACTTC	CASSVEGETYEQYF
TRBD2	TRBV7-2	few	TRBJ2-1	TGTGCCAGCAGCTTGCAAACTAGCGCCGAGACCCAGTTCTTC	CASSLQTSAETQFF
NA	TRBV24-1	NA	TRBJ2-5	TGTGCCACCAGTGAGGCAGGGAGGTGGGAGACCCAGTACTTC	CATSEAGRWETQYF
NA	TRBV20-1	few	TRBJ2-3	TGCAGTGCTAGTTCATCCCCTCACACAGATACGCAGTATTTT	CSASSSPHTDTQYF
NA	TRBV27	once	TRBJ1-2	TGTGCCAGCAGTTATGCAGGGCGGGCCTATGGCTACACCTTC	CASSYAGRAYGYTF
TRBD1	TRBV29-1	NA	TRBJ1-4	TGCAGCGGGGGGACAGCTGAAAAACTGTTTTTT	CSGGTAEKLFF
NA	TRBV6-2/TRBV6-3	NA	TRBJ2-2	TGTGCCAGCACACAGGCGACCGGCGGGGAGCTGTTTTTT	CASTQATGGELFF
NA	TRBV7-2	few	TRBJ2-1	TGTGCCAGCAGCTTCGACAGTCTAAACAATGAGCAGTTCTTC	CASSFDSLNNEQFF
NA	TRBV7-2	few	TRBJ2-7	TGTGCCAGCAGCTCCCGAGGAGGGTCGGTCGAGCAGTACTTC	CASSSRGGSVEQYF
NA	TRBV7-6	NA	TRBJ2-5	TGTGCCAGCAGCCCAGAGCTACTAGCTGAGACCCAGTACTTC	CASSPELLAETQYF
TRBD1	TRBV6-2/TRBV6-3	NA	TRBJ2-5	TGTGCCAGCAGAAGCGGACAGGGAGAGACCCAGTACTTC	CASRSGQGETQYF
NA	TRBV7-2	NA	TRBJ1-2	TGTGCCAGCAGCTTAGGCCCCCACAGCTATGGCTACACCTTC	CASSLGPHSYGYTF
NA	TRBV7-7	NA	TRBJ2-7	TGTGCCAGCAGCCCGGACTTCTACAATGAGCAGTACTTC	CASSPDFYNEQYF
TRBD1	TRBV9	NA	TRBJ1-4	TGTGCCAGCAGCGCGACAGGGGGTAATGAAAAACTGTTTTTT	CASSATGGNEKLFF
NA	TRBV28	NA	TRBJ2-6	TGTGCCAGCAGTTTGAGTGGGGATGCATCTGGGGCCAACGTCCTGACTTTC	CASSLSGDASGANVLTF
TRBD1	TRBV7-2	NA	TRBJ1-2	TGTGCCAGCAGCCGAAACAGGGGGCATGGCTACACCTTC	CASSRNRGHGYTF
TRBD2	TRBV29-1	NA	TRBJ2-3	TGCAGCGTGAGGCCCCGCGGGGGGATCACAGATACGCAGTATTTT	CSVRPRGGITDTQYF
NA	TRBV4-1	many	TRBJ2-6	TGCGCCAGCAGCCCCCTGGATAGAGTTTACTCTGGGGCCAACGTCCTGACTTTC	CASSPLDRVYSGANVLTF
TRBD2	TRBV4-3	NA	TRBJ2-1	TGCGCCAGCAGCCAAGGGCTAGCGGGGGGGCCTAAAGGCTTGGAGCAGTTCTTC	CASSQGLAGGPKGLEQFF
NA	TRBV6-5	few	TRBJ2-3	TGTGCCAGCAGTGGCAGGGCCAGCACAGATACGCAGTATTTT	CASSGRASTDTQYF
NA	TRBV5-1	few	TRBJ1-6	TGCGCCAGCAGCTCAAGTCTGGATTCACCCCTCCACTTT	CASSSSLDSPLHF
NA	TRBV7-9	many	TRBJ2-1	TGTGCCAGCAGCTCCGCAGGTAGTCCCTACAATGAGCAGTTCTTC	CASSSAGSPYNEQFF
TRBD1	TRBV6-2/TRBV6-3	few	TRBJ1-5	TGTGCCAGCAGTTCTCTACCCGGGACAGGGAATCAGCCCCAGCATTTT	CASSSLPGTGNQPQHF
TRBD1	TRBV30	NA	TRBJ1-1	TGTGCCTGCCTGACAGGGGTGGCTGAAGCTTTCTTT	CACLTGVAEAFF
TRBD2	TRBV7-6	NA	TRBJ2-5	TGTGCCAGCAGCTTAGAAGGGCCTAGCGGTTTCCGCGGGACCCAGTACTTC	CASSLEGPSGFRGTQYF
NA	TRBV27	few	TRBJ2-7	TGTGCCAGCAGTTCGCCAGGGAACGAGCAGTACTTC	CASSSPGNEQYF
NA	TRBV10-2	NA	TRBJ2-7	TGCGCCAGCACTGCCGACCCTAGCTCCTACGAGCAGTACTTC	CASTADPSSYEQYF
TRBD2	TRBV4-3	few	TRBJ2-7	TGCGCCAGCAGCCCAAGCTGGGCGGGGGGAACCTACGAGCAGTACTTC	CASSPSWAGGTYEQYF
NA	TRBV7-7	NA	TRBJ2-6	TGTGCCAGCAGCCCCTCTGGGGCCAACGTCCCGACTTTC	CASSPSGANVPTF
NA	TRBV5-5	many	TRBJ2-7	TGTGCCAGCAGCTTGACGGTCTACGAGCAGTACTTC	CASSLTVYEQYF
NA	TRBV3-1	NA	TRBJ1-2	TGTGCCAGCAGCCAATCAGGGGTCTATGGCTACACCTTC	CASSQSGVYGYTF
TRBD2	TRBV24-1	NA	TRBJ2-2	TGTGCCACCAGTGATCCCGGGACTAGAGGGAACCGGGAGCTGTTTTTT	CATSDPGTRGNRELFF
NA	TRBV29-1	NA	TRBJ2-7	TGCAGCGTTGAGGGATTTGGGACCTACGAGCAGTACTTC	CSVEGFGTYEQYF
NA	TRBV11-2	NA	TRBJ2-1	TGTGCCAGCAGCTCGTGGGCGGATGAGCAGTTCTTC	CASSSWADEQFF
TRBD2	TRBV14	few	TRBJ2-5	TGTGCCAGCAGCCAAGGGCTAGCGGGGGGCCGGTTCCAAGAGACCCAGTACTTC	CASSQGLAGGRFQETQYF
NA	TRBV5-1	NA	TRBJ1-2	TGCGCCAGCAGCGGGGGCCTAGCTAACTATGGCTACACCTTC	CASSGGLANYGYTF
NA	TRBV5-1	few	TRBJ1-1	TGCGCCAGCAGCCCGGAAAGGGTGGAGGCTGAAGCTTTCTTT	CASSPERVEAEAFF
NA	TRBV7-2	once	TRBJ2-1	TGTGCCAGCAGTATTTCTATCGGAAACAATGAGCAGTTCTTC	CASSISIGNNEQFF
TRBD1	TRBV7-2	few	TRBJ1-5	TGTGCCAGCAGTTCCGGGACAGGGGGCGGTGACAATCAGCCCCAGCATTTT	CASSSGTGGGDNQPQHF
TRBD1	TRBV10-3	few	TRBJ2-6	TGTGCCATCAGTGGGGGACAGGGTGGAACTGGGGCCAACGTCCTGACTTTC	CAISGGQGGTGANVLTF